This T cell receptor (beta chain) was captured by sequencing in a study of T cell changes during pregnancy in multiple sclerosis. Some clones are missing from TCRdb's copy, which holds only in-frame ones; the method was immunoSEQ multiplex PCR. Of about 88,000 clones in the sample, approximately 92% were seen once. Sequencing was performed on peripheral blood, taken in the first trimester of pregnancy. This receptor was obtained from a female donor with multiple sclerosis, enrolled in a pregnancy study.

The CDR3 sequence is CASSTRDSIETQYF. The CDR3 nucleotides read TGTGCCAGCAGCACACGGGACAGTATAGAGACCCAGTACTTC. The rearrangement joins TRBV5-6 to TRBJ2-5; TRBD1 aligns across 7 bases. J was trimmed by 4 bases and V by 4 bases; bases with no gene match: 7. Germline V CDR1 and CDR2: SGHDT, YYEEEE. The CDR3 runs 14 residues.